A single T cell receptor (beta chain) is shown here with its context. This specimen belongs to a study of T cell changes during pregnancy in multiple sclerosis. Here immunoSEQ multiplex PCR was the method, and the copy in TCRdb shows in-frame clones only, minus some. The sample holds roughly 100,000 clones; about 90% are singletons and the top ten take roughly 0.88%. Germline assignment: CDR1 SNHLY and CDR2 FYNNEI. The CDR3 consists of 16 residues. Trimming cost V 7 bases and J 3 bases; bases outside gene matches: 8. V is TRBV2 and J is TRBJ2-2; 10 bases are a match to TRBD2. The specimen was peripheral blood, collected after pregnancy. This clonotype was sampled from a female donor with multiple sclerosis, enrolled in a pregnancy study. In DNA form, the CDR3 reads TGTGCCAGCACCAAACTAGCGGGGACCCACACCGGGGAGCTGTTTTTT. Its protein product is CASTKLAGTHTGELFF.